This entry describes one T cell receptor (beta chain). The trim removed 6 bases at V and 5 bases at J, leaving 10 bases unmatched. The CDR3 is made up of 15 amino acids. Per the germline V gene, CDR1 is SNHLY and CDR2 is FYNNEI. This specimen comes from a study of technical replicates of blood from a handful of donors. This table comes from immunoSEQ multiplex PCR, and its TCRdb copy is limited to in-frame clones, with some not included. The sample carries fewer than 85,000 clones, approximately 90% recorded once. The sample was PBMCs. This chain joins TRBV2 and TRBJ2-5; 9 positions agree with TRBD2. This TCR derives from a human donor in good health. Some clones in this sample may be carry-over from other donors' samples. The CDR3 DNA reads TGTGCCAGCAGGCGTAGCGGGAGCCCGTGGGAGACCCAGTACTTC. It specifies CASRRSGSPWETQYF.